The rows below give T cell receptor beta chains drawn from one sample of a study of blood T cell repertoires in COVID-19. Sequenced by immunoSEQ multiplex PCR; TCRdb stores in-frame clones only, minus some. Of approximately 190,000 clones listed, about four fifths are singletons. Source material: peripheral blood. These TCRs come from a woman between 65 and 79 years old with active or convalescent COVID-19. CDR3s include the opening cysteine and the closing phenylalanine or tryptophan. A D gene is named only where the DNA matches it firmly. Part of the rows lack a size; the others show once, few, many or a class for expanded clones.

abundance: .
d_gene: .
j_gene: TRBJ2-3
v_gene: TRBV5-4
CDR3nt: TGTGCCAGCAGCTTGTCAGGGCTAGATACGCAGTATTTT
CDR3aa: CASSLSGLDTQYF

abundance: .
d_gene: .
j_gene: TRBJ2-5
v_gene: TRBV7-9
CDR3nt: TGTGCCAGCATCTCCCAGGGTAGTCTGTCAGAGACCCAGTACTTC
CDR3aa: CASISQGSLSETQYF

abundance: .
d_gene: TRBD1
j_gene: TRBJ2-7
v_gene: TRBV27
CDR3nt: TGTGCCAGCAGTTACACATCCGGGACAGGGGACGAGCAGTACTTC
CDR3aa: CASSYTSGTGDEQYF

abundance: .
d_gene: .
j_gene: TRBJ2-7
v_gene: TRBV25-1
CDR3nt: TGTGCCAGCTCCCCGAGCACAGGAAACTACGAGCAGTACTTC
CDR3aa: CASSPSTGNYEQYF

abundance: .
d_gene: TRBD1
j_gene: TRBJ2-7
v_gene: TRBV27
CDR3nt: TGTGCCAGTTCACAGGGGGTTTACTACGAGCAGTACTTC
CDR3aa: CASSQGVYYEQYF

abundance: .
d_gene: .
j_gene: TRBJ2-1
v_gene: TRBV10-2
CDR3nt: TGCGCCAGCGGGCGGGACAGCCCCAATGAGCAGTTCTTC
CDR3aa: CASGRDSPNEQFF

abundance: .
d_gene: TRBD2
j_gene: TRBJ2-1
v_gene: TRBV19
CDR3nt: TGTGCCAGTAGTAACGCTTACGGGGGGTCCAGCAATGAGCAGTTCTTC
CDR3aa: CASSNAYGGSSNEQFF

abundance: .
d_gene: TRBD2
j_gene: TRBJ2-3
v_gene: TRBV7-6
CDR3nt: TGTGCCAGCAGCTTTGGGACTAGAACAGATACGCAGTATTTT
CDR3aa: CASSFGTRTDTQYF

abundance: .
d_gene: .
j_gene: TRBJ2-1
v_gene: TRBV4-1
CDR3nt: TGCGCCAGCAGCCAAGTTTTAAGGGGGATCAACAATGAGCAGTTCTTC
CDR3aa: CASSQVLRGINNEQFF

abundance: .
d_gene: TRBD2
j_gene: TRBJ2-3
v_gene: TRBV24-1
CDR3nt: TGTGCCACCAGTGACGCGGGAGGGCCTAGCACAGATACGCAGTATTTT
CDR3aa: CATSDAGGPSTDTQYF

abundance: .
d_gene: .
j_gene: TRBJ1-2
v_gene: TRBV5-1
CDR3nt: TGCGCCAGCAGTTCCGGGAGTACTAACTATGGCTACACCTTC
CDR3aa: CASSSGSTNYGYTF

abundance: few
d_gene: .
j_gene: TRBJ2-3
v_gene: TRBV7-8
CDR3nt: TGTGCCAGCAGCTCCAAGGTTCTGGGGACTAGCACAGATACGCAGTATTTT
CDR3aa: CASSSKVLGTSTDTQYF

abundance: .
d_gene: .
j_gene: TRBJ2-2
v_gene: TRBV11-3
CDR3nt: TGTGCCAGCAGCTTAGACTGGAGGTCCGGGGAGCTGTTTTTT
CDR3aa: CASSLDWRSGELFF

abundance: .
d_gene: TRBD2
j_gene: TRBJ2-2
v_gene: TRBV7-2
CDR3nt: TGTGCCAGCAGCTTGGGACTAGCGACCACCGGGGAGCTGTTTTTT
CDR3aa: CASSLGLATTGELFF

abundance: .
d_gene: .
j_gene: TRBJ1-2
v_gene: TRBV30
CDR3nt: TGTGCCTGGAGTGTATCAGGGGTATATGGCTACACCTTC
CDR3aa: CAWSVSGVYGYTF

abundance: .
d_gene: TRBD1
j_gene: TRBJ1-3
v_gene: TRBV9
CDR3nt: TGTGCCAGCAGCTTGAGGACAGGGGGCTCCAGCAACTCTGGAAACACCATATATTTT
CDR3aa: CASSLRTGGSSNSGNTIYF

abundance: .
d_gene: .
j_gene: TRBJ1-5
v_gene: TRBV3-1/TRBV3-2
CDR3nt: TGTGCCAGCAGCCGTGGCAGGGGAAATCAGCCCCAGCATTTT
CDR3aa: CASSRGRGNQPQHF

abundance: .
d_gene: TRBD1
j_gene: TRBJ2-5
v_gene: TRBV30
CDR3nt: TGTGCCTGGGACAGGGGAAGGGAGGAGACCCAGTACTTC
CDR3aa: CAWDRGREETQYF

abundance: .
d_gene: .
j_gene: TRBJ2-3
v_gene: TRBV5-6
CDR3nt: TGTGCCAGCAGCAAAGGTAGCGTAGCGCTCCACACAGATACGCAGTATTTT
CDR3aa: CASSKGSVALHTDTQYF

abundance: .
d_gene: .
j_gene: TRBJ2-1
v_gene: TRBV6-2/TRBV6-3
CDR3nt: TGTGCCAGCAGTTTATTGACAGATTACAATGAGCAGTTCTTC
CDR3aa: CASSLLTDYNEQFF

abundance: .
d_gene: .
j_gene: TRBJ1-2
v_gene: TRBV19
CDR3nt: TGTGCCAGTAGCCAACCGACAGGAGTTAACTATGGCTACACCTTC
CDR3aa: CASSQPTGVNYGYTF

abundance: .
d_gene: .
j_gene: TRBJ1-1
v_gene: TRBV19
CDR3nt: TGTGCCACTACACAGGGAATCACTGAAGCTTTCTTT
CDR3aa: CATTQGITEAFF

abundance: .
d_gene: TRBD2
j_gene: TRBJ2-5
v_gene: TRBV4-1
CDR3nt: TGCGCCAGCAGCCAAGTTGGGACTAAACGTGAGACCCAGTACTTC
CDR3aa: CASSQVGTKRETQYF

abundance: .
d_gene: .
j_gene: TRBJ2-3
v_gene: TRBV11-2
CDR3nt: TGTGCCAGCAGCGTAACAGCGGGTAGCACAGATACGCAGTATTTT
CDR3aa: CASSVTAGSTDTQYF

abundance: .
d_gene: .
j_gene: TRBJ2-6
v_gene: TRBV5-1
CDR3nt: TGCGCCAGCAGCTTTGGCGGGGCCAACGTCCTGACTTTC
CDR3aa: CASSFGGANVLTF

abundance: .
d_gene: .
j_gene: TRBJ2-1
v_gene: TRBV5-5
CDR3nt: TGTGCCAGCAGCTTGCAGGGAAGGAATGAGCAGTTCTTC
CDR3aa: CASSLQGRNEQFF

abundance: .
d_gene: TRBD1
j_gene: TRBJ2-5
v_gene: TRBV19
CDR3nt: TGTGCCAGCACTAACGGGGACAGGGATATAGAGACCCAGTACTTC
CDR3aa: CASTNGDRDIETQYF

abundance: .
d_gene: .
j_gene: TRBJ1-2
v_gene: TRBV6-6
CDR3nt: TGTGCCAGCAGCCAAAACCTGGACAGCTATGGCTACACCTTC
CDR3aa: CASSQNLDSYGYTF

abundance: few
d_gene: .
j_gene: TRBJ1-2
v_gene: TRBV6-1
CDR3nt: TGTGCCAGCAGTGAAAGACCAGGGTGGGGAGGCTACACCTTC
CDR3aa: CASSERPGWGGYTF

abundance: .
d_gene: .
j_gene: TRBJ2-3
v_gene: TRBV18
CDR3nt: TGTGCCAGCTCACGTCTTGGACAGAGCACAGATACGCAGTATTTT
CDR3aa: CASSRLGQSTDTQYF

abundance: .
d_gene: TRBD1
j_gene: TRBJ1-2
v_gene: TRBV7-9
CDR3nt: TGTGCCAGCGGATACAGGGGCTACGGCTACACCTTC
CDR3aa: CASGYRGYGYTF

abundance: .
d_gene: TRBD2
j_gene: TRBJ2-3
v_gene: TRBV4-1
CDR3nt: TGCGCCAGCAGCCAAGCCCATATCGGCGGTAGCGGGGTGAATTTT
CDR3aa: CASSQAHIGGSGVNF

abundance: .
d_gene: .
j_gene: TRBJ1-2
v_gene: TRBV2
CDR3nt: TGTGCCAGCAGTGAAACAGAAAACTATGGCTACACCTTC
CDR3aa: CASSETENYGYTF

abundance: .
d_gene: .
j_gene: TRBJ2-5
v_gene: TRBV11-2
CDR3nt: TGTGCCAGCAGCTTAGGTGGGACAACTTACCAAGAGACCCAGTACTTC
CDR3aa: CASSLGGTTYQETQYF

abundance: .
d_gene: TRBD1
j_gene: TRBJ2-1
v_gene: TRBV29-1
CDR3nt: TGCAGCGCTCGACAGGGGATGATTGAGCAGTTCTTC
CDR3aa: CSARQGMIEQFF

abundance: .
d_gene: .
j_gene: TRBJ1-3
v_gene: TRBV7-9
CDR3nt: TGTGCCAGCAGCTTAGTCCTCTCCTCTGGAAACACCATATATTTT
CDR3aa: CASSLVLSSGNTIYF

abundance: .
d_gene: .
j_gene: TRBJ2-7
v_gene: TRBV2
CDR3nt: TGTGCCAGCAGTGATCGGGGGTCGGACGAGCAGTACTTC
CDR3aa: CASSDRGSDEQYF

abundance: .
d_gene: TRBD2
j_gene: TRBJ2-3
v_gene: TRBV27
CDR3nt: TGTGCCAGCAGTACGCGACTAGCGGGAGGGCCTGGCACAGATACGCAGTATTTT
CDR3aa: CASSTRLAGGPGTDTQYF

abundance: once
d_gene: TRBD2
j_gene: TRBJ2-3
v_gene: TRBV6-6
CDR3nt: TGTGCCAGCACTCAAGCCGGGACTAGCGGAATACGGGCGCAGTATTTT
CDR3aa: CASTQAGTSGIRAQYF

abundance: .
d_gene: .
j_gene: TRBJ2-7
v_gene: TRBV14
CDR3nt: TGTGCCAGCAGCTCCGGACTGCCCCGCTACGAGCAGTACTTC
CDR3aa: CASSSGLPRYEQYF

abundance: once
d_gene: .
j_gene: TRBJ2-7
v_gene: TRBV6-6
CDR3nt: TGTGCCAGCAGTTTTGGGAGCTCCTACGAGCAGTACTTC
CDR3aa: CASSFGSSYEQYF

abundance: .
d_gene: .
j_gene: TRBJ2-5
v_gene: TRBV9
CDR3nt: TGTGCCAGCTCTCGCGTGGCCAGGGTGGGGACCCAGTACTTC
CDR3aa: CASSRVARVGTQYF

abundance: .
d_gene: TRBD1
j_gene: TRBJ1-2
v_gene: TRBV10-1
CDR3nt: TGCGCCAGCAGTGGACAGGGGACATATGGCTACACCTTC
CDR3aa: CASSGQGTYGYTF

abundance: .
d_gene: .
j_gene: TRBJ1-2
v_gene: TRBV5-6
CDR3nt: TGTGCCAGCAGCTTGCGACGGCAGGATGGCTACACCTTC
CDR3aa: CASSLRRQDGYTF

abundance: .
d_gene: .
j_gene: TRBJ2-7
v_gene: TRBV11-2
CDR3nt: TGTGCCAGCAGCTTAGCACAGTTCTACGAGCAGTACTTC
CDR3aa: CASSLAQFYEQYF

abundance: .
d_gene: TRBD1
j_gene: TRBJ2-5
v_gene: TRBV5-1
CDR3nt: TGCGCCAGCAGCCTGACAGGGTGGGTAAAAGAGACCCAGTACTTC
CDR3aa: CASSLTGWVKETQYF

abundance: .
d_gene: .
j_gene: TRBJ2-3
v_gene: TRBV9
CDR3nt: TGTGCCAGCAGCACCACGTGGGGGGATGAAGATACGCAGTATTTT
CDR3aa: CASSTTWGDEDTQYF